The T cell receptor beta chain described here comes from a study of post-analysis software for immune sequencing data. Overall study: The patients showed relapsing-remitting, secondary progressive and progressive-relapsing multiple sclerosis courses. Study-wide results and caveats: Roughly five TRBV segments were significantly more frequent in patients than in controls. TRBV5-6, TRBV5-1 and TRBV20-1 were among these segments. Samples sharing a preparation batch grouped tightly together when assessed by F measure. Multiple sclerosis patients showed significantly lower normalized Chao1 diversity than controls did.

As to this clonotype: The antigen remains unidentified.

cDNA libraries for TCR beta contained unique molecular identifiers. Once about 0.85 to 11 million T cells were used, approximately 520,000 cDNA molecules resulted. TCRdb recomputed calls from the PCR reads with MiXCR, one row per CDR3 protein. This sample has about 810,000 distinct CDR3 sequences; approximately 53% occur once, and the top ten carry approximately 4.3%. The CDR3 consists of 15 residues. Germline assignment: CDR1 SGHVS and CDR2 FNYEAQ. V lost 1 base, J lost 2 bases, and 3 bases stayed unmatched. The TCR comes from a girl aged 5 to 17 with multiple sclerosis. Input material: blood. The V call is TRBV7-6, the J call TRBJ2-5, with 8 positions matching TRBD2. CDR3 nucleotide sequence: TGTGCCAGCAGCTTAGTCGGCGGGGGGCAAGAGACCCAGTACTTC. This gives the protein CASSLVGGGQETQYF.